This TCR beta chain is drawn from a study of beta chain features in type 1 diabetes. General observations from the study: Within each of all four CD4+ subsets, Type 1 diabetes patients had TCRB CDR3s that were moderately but significantly shorter. For TCRB rearrangement, an influence of HLA type remained unresolved here.

CDR3 length: 10 amino acids. CDR1 is DFQATT, CDR2 SNEGSKA, per germline (reference sequence). Investigators reverse transcribed all isolated RNA, so they sequenced expressed TCRB transcripts. Only in-frame clones appear in the TCRdb table, and some are missing; sequencing was by immunoSEQ multiplex PCR. This table holds hundreds of thousands of clones, over 11% found once. A remark on this clone: The antigen is not known.

The specimen sequenced was naive CD4+ T cells from blood. The chain couples TRBV20-1 to TRBJ1-1, with D perhaps TRBD1 (5 bases). The receptor was isolated from a man younger than 35 with type 1 diabetes. The CDR3 sequence: CSSGRTEAFF. For the CDR3, the DNA is TGCTCTTCAGGGAGGACTGAAGCTTTCTTT.